This T cell receptor beta chain appears in the sequencing data of a study of shared clonotypes between healthy human individuals. Study in general: A donor's plate count was three for CD4 naive and three for CD4 memory; CD8 naive had two and CD8 memory one. Study-wide results and caveats: Generally, naive subsets (rather than memory subsets) showed larger estimated richness. Lower generation probabilities were found for non-shared clonotypes than for those shared by all four donors.

Measured with immunoSEQ multiplex PCR; TCRdb has only the in-frame clones, and not every one. The sample has over a million clones, about 77% seen once. Comments on this clone: Its target is not known.

The V end lost 6 bases, the J end lost 0 bases, and 14 bases lay between the germline ends. The germline CDR1 and CDR2 sequences are MNHNY and SVGAGI (reference sequence). This CDR3 has 16 residues. The genes are TRBV6-6 and TRBJ2-2; the D gene could be TRBD1 or TRBD2 (5 bases each). The specimen was memory CD4+ T cells sorted from blood. The sample's subset: CD45RA-negative fraction. The receptor comes from a man aged 18 to 30 in good health. This chain's CDR3 is CASSEGRPPNTGELFF. The CDR3 coding sequence is TGTGCCAGCAGCGAGGGACGACCCCCGAACACCGGGGAGCTGTTTTTT.